The 9 T cell receptor beta chains reported below all come from one sample, sequenced in a study of cytomegalovirus exposure and HLA in healthy donors. 13 Jbeta primers and 60 Vbeta primers were used for the PCR. Assay used: immunoSEQ multiplex PCR; TCRdb lists only in-frame clones, some missing. The profile shows over 150,000 clones, approximately 80% of them singletons. The sample taken for sequencing was PBMCs. The receptors derive from a young man in good health and CMV-seropositive.

The V gene is TRBV5-1, the J gene TRBJ1-1, with no clear D. Germline CDR1 SGHRS, CDR2 YFSETQ. The CDR3 runs to 15 residues. V lost 2 bases and J lost 1, with 12 bases in between. DNA for the CDR3: TGCGCCAGCAGCTTTTCCTCCGGGAGGAACACTGAAGCTTTCTTT. Translation gives CASSFSSGRNTEAFF.

The gene calls are TRBV11-2 and TRBJ2-3; 7 positions match TRBD2. Losses at the gene ends were 2 bases for V and 1 base for J; bases not matched to a gene: 9. Looked up from germline, CDR1 is SGHAT and CDR2 is FQNNGV. The length of the CDR3 is 17 residues. CDR3 sequence reads: CASSLPSTSARTDTQYF. The DNA for the CDR3 is TGTGCCAGCAGCTTACCCTCTACTAGCGCACGCACAGATACGCAGTATTTT.

This clone was found once. The V gene is TRBV2, the J gene TRBJ2-5; 8 bases map to TRBD1. This CDR3 contains 16 residues. Trimming cost V 5 bases and J 2 bases; bases outside gene matches: 10. CDR1 is SNHLY and CDR2 is FYNNEI in the germline V gene. The CDR3 here is CASSNGQGGRQETQYF. DNA of the CDR3: TGTGCCAGCAGTAATGGACAGGGTGGGAGACAAGAGACCCAGTACTTC.

The rearrangement uses TRBV7-2 and TRBJ2-1; D not certain. CDR3 length equals 17 residues. The germline gives CDR1 SGHTA, CDR2 FQGNSA. V dropped 5 bases and J dropped 0 bases, with 17 bases sitting between them. CDR3 nucleotides: TGTGCCAGCAGCCGAACCGGCGTGGCGGTCTCCTACAATGAGCAGTTCTTC. Protein: CASSRTGVAVSYNEQFF.

The chain uses TRBV6-1 and TRBJ2-6; perhaps TRBD2 as D (6 bases). This CDR3 comprises 15 residues. V was trimmed by 8 bases and J by 0 bases, leaving 11 bases between them. CDR1 is MNHNS and CDR2 is SASEGT in the germline V gene. CDR3 sequence (DNA): TGTGCCAGCCATGACGGGAGCTCTGGGGCCAACGTCCTGACTTTC. Translating it yields CASHDGSSGANVLTF.

The chain uses TRBV27 and TRBJ2-3; unclear D gene. Deletions cut 6 bases from V and 4 bases from J, with 8 bases between. The V gene's germline CDR1 is MNHEY and CDR2 SMNVEV (reference sequence). The CDR3 consists of 12 residues. The CDR3: CASSATADTQYF. In nucleotides, the CDR3 is TGTGCCAGCAGCGCAACGGCAGATACGCAGTATTTT.

V gene TRBV2 combines with J gene TRBJ1-3; TRBD1 matches at 9 bases. Losses at the gene ends were 5 bases for V and 2 bases for J; bases not matched to a gene: 4. The germline V gene has CDR1 SNHLY and CDR2 FYNNEI. The CDR3 length is 15 residues. The CDR3 nucleotides are TGTGCCAGCAGTTCCGGACAGGGGCCTGGAAACACCATATATTTT. Protein sequence: CASSSGQGPGNTIYF.

The chain links TRBV4-1 to TRBJ1-1; TRBD1 aligns across 7 bases. The CDR3 runs to 17 residues. Germline values: CDR1 MGHRA, CDR2 YSYEKL. V trimming: 3 bases; J trimming: 4 bases; junction bases outside the gene matches: 14. The DNA of the CDR3 is TGCGCCAGCAGCCAGGAGACTACAGGGGCGAGGAGCACTGAAGCTTTCTTT. Encoded protein: CASSQETTGARSTEAFF.

Concerning this clone itself: Additional DNA sequences in this sample encode the identical CDR3. J is TRBJ1-3 and V is TRBV5-1; D call uncertain. Germline V gene sequence: CDR1 SGHRS, CDR2 YFSETQ. V lost 4 bases and J lost 3, with 14 bases in between. CDR3 length: 15 amino acids. The CDR3 loop is CASSTGSEGGNTIYF. Here the CDR3 DNA reads TGCGCCAGCAGCACGGGCTCCGAGGGTGGAAACACCATATATTTT.